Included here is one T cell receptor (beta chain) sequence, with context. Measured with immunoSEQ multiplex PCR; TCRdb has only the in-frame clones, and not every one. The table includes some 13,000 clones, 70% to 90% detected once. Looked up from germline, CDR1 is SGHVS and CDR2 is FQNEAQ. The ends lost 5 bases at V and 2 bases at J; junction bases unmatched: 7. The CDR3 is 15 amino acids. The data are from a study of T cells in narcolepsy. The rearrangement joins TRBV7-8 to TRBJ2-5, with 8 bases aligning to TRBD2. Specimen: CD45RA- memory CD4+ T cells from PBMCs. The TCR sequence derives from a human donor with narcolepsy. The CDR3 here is CASSARTSRQETQYF. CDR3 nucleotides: TGTGCCAGCAGCGCGCGGACTAGCAGGCAAGAGACCCAGTACTTC.